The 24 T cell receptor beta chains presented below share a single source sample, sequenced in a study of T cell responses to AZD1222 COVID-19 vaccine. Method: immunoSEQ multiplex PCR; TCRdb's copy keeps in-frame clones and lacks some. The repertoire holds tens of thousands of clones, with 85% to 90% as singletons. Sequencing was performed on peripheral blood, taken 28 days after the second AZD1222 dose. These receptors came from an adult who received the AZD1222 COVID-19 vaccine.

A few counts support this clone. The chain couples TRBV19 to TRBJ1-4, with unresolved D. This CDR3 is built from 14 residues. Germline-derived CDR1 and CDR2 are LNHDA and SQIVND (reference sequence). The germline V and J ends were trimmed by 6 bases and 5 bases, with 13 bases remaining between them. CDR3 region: CASSPVGKNEKLFF. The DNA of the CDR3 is TGTGCCAGTAGCCCGGTGGGGAAGAATGAAAAACTGTTTTTT. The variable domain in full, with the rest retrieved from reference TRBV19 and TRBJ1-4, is DGGITQSPKYLFRKEGQNVTLSCEQNLNHDAMYWYRQDPGQGLRLIYYSQIVNDFQKGDIAEGYSVSREKKESFPLTVTSAQKNPTAFYLCASSPVGKNEKLFFGSGTQLSVL.

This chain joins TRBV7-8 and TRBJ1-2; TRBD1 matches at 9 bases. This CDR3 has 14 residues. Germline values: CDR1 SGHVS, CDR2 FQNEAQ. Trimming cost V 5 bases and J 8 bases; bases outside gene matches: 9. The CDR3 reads CASSLLGQGKGYTF. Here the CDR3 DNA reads TGTGCCAGCAGCCTGCTAGGACAGGGGAAGGGCTACACCTTC.

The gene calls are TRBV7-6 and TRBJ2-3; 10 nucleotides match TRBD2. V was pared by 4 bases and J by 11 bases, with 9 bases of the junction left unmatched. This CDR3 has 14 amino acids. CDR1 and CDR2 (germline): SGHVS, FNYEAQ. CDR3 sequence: CASSSQTSGVEQYF. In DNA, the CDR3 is TGTGCCAGCAGCTCCCAAACTAGCGGGGTAGAGCAGTATTTT.

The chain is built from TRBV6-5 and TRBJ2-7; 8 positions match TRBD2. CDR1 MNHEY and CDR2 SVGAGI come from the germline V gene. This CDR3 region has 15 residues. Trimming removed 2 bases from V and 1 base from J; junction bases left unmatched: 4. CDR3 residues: CASSYLSGGSYEQYF. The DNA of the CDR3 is TGTGCCAGCAGTTACCTCAGCGGGGGATCCTACGAGCAGTACTTC.

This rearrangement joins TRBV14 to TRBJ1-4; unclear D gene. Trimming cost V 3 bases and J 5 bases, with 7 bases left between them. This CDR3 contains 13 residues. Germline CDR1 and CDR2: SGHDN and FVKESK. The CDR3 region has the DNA TGTGCCAGCAGCCAGCAGAAGAATGAAAAACTGTTTTTT. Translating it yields CASSQQKNEKLFF.

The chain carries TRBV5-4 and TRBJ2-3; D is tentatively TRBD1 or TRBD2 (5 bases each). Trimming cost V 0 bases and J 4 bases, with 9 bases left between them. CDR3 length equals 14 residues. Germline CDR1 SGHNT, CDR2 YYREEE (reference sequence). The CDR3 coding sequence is TGTGCCAGCAGCTTGGCCGGGGCGGCAGATACGCAGTATTTT. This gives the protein CASSLAGAADTQYF.

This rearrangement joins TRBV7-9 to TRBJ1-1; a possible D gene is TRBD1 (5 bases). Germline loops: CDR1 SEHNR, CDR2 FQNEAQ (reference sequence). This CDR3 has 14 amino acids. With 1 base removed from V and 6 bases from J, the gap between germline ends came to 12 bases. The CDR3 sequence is CASSLEWQGAEAFF. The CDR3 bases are TGTGCCAGCAGCTTAGAATGGCAGGGTGCTGAAGCTTTCTTT.

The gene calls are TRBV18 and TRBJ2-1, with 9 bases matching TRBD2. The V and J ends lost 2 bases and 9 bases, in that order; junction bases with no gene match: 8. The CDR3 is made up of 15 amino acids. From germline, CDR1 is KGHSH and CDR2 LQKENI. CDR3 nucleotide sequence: TGTGCCAGCTCACCAGTGGCGGGGGGGCCCCGTGAGCAGTTCTTC. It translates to CASSPVAGGPREQFF.

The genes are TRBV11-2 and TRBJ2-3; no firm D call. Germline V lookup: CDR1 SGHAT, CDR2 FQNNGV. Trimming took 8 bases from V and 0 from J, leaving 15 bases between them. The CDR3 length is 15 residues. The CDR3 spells CASDRLRVSTDTQYF. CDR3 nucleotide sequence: TGTGCCAGCGATAGGTTAAGGGTTAGCACAGATACGCAGTATTTT. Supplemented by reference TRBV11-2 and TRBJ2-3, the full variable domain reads EAGVAQSPRYKIIEKRQSVAFWCNPISGHATLYWYQQILGQGPKLLIQFQNNGVVDDSQLPKDRFSAERLKGVDSTLKIQPAKLEDSAVYLCASDRLRVSTDTQYFGPGTRLTVL.

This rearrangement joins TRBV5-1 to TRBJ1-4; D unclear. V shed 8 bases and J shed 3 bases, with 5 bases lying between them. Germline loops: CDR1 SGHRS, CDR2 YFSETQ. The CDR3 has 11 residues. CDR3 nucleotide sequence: TGCGCCAGGGAGGCTAATGAAAAACTGTTTTTT. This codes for CAREANEKLFF. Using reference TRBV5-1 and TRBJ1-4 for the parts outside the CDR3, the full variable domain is KAGVTQTPRYLIKTRGQQVTLSCSPISGHRSVSWYQQTPGQGLQFLFEYFSETQRNKGNFPGRFSGRQFSNSRSEMNVSTLELGDSALYLCAREANEKLFFGSGTQLSVL.

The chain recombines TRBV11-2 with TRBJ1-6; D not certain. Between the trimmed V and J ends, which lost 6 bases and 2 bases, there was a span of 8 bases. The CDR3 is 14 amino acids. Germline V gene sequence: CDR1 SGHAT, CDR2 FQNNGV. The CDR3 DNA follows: TGTGCCAGCAGAAGGTCCACCTATAATTCACCCCTCCACTTT. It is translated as CASRRSTYNSPLHF.

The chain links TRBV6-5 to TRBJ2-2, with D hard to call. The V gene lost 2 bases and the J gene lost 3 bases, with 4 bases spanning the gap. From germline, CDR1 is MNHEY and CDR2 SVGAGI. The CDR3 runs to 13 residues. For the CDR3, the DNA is TGTGCCAGCAGTTACCGATACACCGGGGAGCTGTTTTTT. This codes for CASSYRYTGELFF.

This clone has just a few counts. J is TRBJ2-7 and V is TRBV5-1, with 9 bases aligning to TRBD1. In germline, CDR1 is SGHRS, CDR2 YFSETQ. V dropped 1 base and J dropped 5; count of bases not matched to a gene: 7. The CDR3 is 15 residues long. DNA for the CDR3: TGCGCCAGCAGCTTGACCCCGGGACAGGGTAACGAGCAGTACTTC. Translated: CASSLTPGQGNEQYF.

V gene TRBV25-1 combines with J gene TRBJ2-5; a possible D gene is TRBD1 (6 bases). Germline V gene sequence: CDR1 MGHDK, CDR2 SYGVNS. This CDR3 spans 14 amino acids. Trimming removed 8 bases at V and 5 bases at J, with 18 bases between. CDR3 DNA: TGTGCCAGCGCTCAGGGGCTCTGGCAGGAGACCCAGTACTTC. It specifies CASAQGLWQETQYF.

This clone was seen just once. CDR3 sequence (DNA): TGCGCCAGCAGCCACAGGGACAGTGAAAAACTGTTTTTT. It encodes CASSHRDSEKLFF. The V call is TRBV4-1, the J call TRBJ1-4; TRBD1 aligns across 7 bases. This CDR3 is 13 amino acids long. Germline-derived CDR1 and CDR2 are MGHRA and YSYEKL. The ends lost 3 bases at V and 7 bases at J; junction bases unmatched: 2.

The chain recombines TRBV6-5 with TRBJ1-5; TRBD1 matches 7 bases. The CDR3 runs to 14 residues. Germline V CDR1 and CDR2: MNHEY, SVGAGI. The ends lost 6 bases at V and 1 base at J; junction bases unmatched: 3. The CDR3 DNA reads TGTGCCAGCAGCTTCAGGGGGAGCAATCAGCCCCAGCATTTT. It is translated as CASSFRGSNQPQHF.

The DNA for the CDR3 is TGCGCCAGCAGGACCGGGACAGGGGAATCACCCCTCCACTTT. Translated, it gives CASRTGTGESPLHF. The V call is TRBV10-2, the J call TRBJ1-6; 10 positions agree with TRBD1. Trimming at V came to 6 bases and at J to 10 bases, leaving 6 bases not matched to a gene. Germline values: CDR1 WSHSY, CDR2 SAAADI. This CDR3 has 14 amino acids.

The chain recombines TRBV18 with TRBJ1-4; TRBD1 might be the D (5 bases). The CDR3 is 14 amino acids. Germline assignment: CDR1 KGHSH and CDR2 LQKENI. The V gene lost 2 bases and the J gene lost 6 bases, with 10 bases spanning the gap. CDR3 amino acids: CASSPGQGDEKLFF. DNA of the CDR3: TGTGCCAGCTCACCAGGCCAGGGTGATGAAAAACTGTTTTTT.

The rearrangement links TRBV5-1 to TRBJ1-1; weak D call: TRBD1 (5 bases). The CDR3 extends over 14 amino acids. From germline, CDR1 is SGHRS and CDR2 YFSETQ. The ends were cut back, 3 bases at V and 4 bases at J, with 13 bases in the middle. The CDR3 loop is CASSWGLEFTEAFF. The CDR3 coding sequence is TGCGCCAGCAGCTGGGGACTGGAATTCACTGAAGCTTTCTTT.

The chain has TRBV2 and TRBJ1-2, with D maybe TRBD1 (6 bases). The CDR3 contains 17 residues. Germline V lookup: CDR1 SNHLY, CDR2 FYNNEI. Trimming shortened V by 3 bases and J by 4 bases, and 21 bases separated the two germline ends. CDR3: CASSDIPDRPPSYGYTF. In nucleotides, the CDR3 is TGTGCCAGCAGTGACATACCCGACAGGCCCCCTAGCTATGGCTACACCTTC.

Written as DNA, the CDR3 is TGCGCCAGCAGCGATTTGGGCACCGGGGAGCTGTTTTTT. Its protein is CASSDLGTGELFF. The chain carries TRBV10-2 and TRBJ2-2; D is ambiguous. Trimming stripped 6 bases from V and 4 bases from J, with 9 bases between. The CDR3 has 13 amino acids. Germline-derived CDR1 and CDR2 are WSHSY and SAAADI.

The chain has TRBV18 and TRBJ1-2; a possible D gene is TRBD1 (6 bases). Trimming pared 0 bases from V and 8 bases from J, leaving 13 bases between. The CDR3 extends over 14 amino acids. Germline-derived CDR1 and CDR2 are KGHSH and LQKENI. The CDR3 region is CASSPPLTGGGYTF. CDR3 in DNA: TGTGCCAGCTCACCACCGTTGACAGGCGGGGGCTACACCTTC.

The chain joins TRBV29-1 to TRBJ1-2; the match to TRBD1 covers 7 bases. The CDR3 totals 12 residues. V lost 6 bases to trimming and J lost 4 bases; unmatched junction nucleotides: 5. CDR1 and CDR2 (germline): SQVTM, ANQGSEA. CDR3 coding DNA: TGCAGCGTGGGACAGTCGATCTATGGCTACACCTTC. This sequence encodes CSVGQSIYGYTF.

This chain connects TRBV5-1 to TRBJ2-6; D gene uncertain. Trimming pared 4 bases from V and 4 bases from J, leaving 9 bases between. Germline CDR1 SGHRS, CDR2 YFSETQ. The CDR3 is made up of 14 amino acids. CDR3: CASSERAGANVLTF. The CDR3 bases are TGCGCCAGCAGCGAAAGGGCCGGGGCCAACGTCCTGACTTTC.